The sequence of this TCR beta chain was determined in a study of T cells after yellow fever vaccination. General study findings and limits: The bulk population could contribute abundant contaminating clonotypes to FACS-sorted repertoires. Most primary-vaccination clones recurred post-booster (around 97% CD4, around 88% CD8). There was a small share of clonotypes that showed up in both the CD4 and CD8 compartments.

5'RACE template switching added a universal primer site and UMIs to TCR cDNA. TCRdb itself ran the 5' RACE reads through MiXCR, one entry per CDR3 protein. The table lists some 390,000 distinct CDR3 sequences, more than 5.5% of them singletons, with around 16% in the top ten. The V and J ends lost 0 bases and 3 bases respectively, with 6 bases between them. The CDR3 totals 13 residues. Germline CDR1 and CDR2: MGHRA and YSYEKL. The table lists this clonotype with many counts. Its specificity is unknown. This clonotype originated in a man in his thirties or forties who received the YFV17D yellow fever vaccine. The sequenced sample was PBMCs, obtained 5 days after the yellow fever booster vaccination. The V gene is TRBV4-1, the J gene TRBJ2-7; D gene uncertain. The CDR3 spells CASSQEGFYEQYF. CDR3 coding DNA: TGCGCCAGCAGCCAAGAAGGGTTCTACGAGCAGTACTTC.